Each of the 9 T cell receptor beta chains below was sequenced from the same sample in a study of T cell responses to AZD1222 COVID-19 vaccine. The assay was immunoSEQ multiplex PCR, and TCRdb's table has in-frame clones only and misses some. The sample has about 150,000 clones, 90% seen once. The sequencing used peripheral blood, collected on day 0 of AZD1222 vaccination. These receptors all stem from an adult in good health.

This clone appeared once. The gene calls are TRBV5-1 and TRBJ2-7, with 9 bases fitting TRBD1. The CDR3 totals 15 residues. In germline, CDR1 is SGHRS, CDR2 YFSETQ. The V and J ends lost 0 bases and 3 bases, in that order; junction bases with no gene match: 4. The CDR3 spells CASSLATGGSYEQYF. The CDR3 DNA is TGCGCCAGCAGCTTGGCGACAGGGGGTAGCTACGAGCAGTACTTC. Variable domain in full (rest from reference TRBV5-1 and TRBJ2-7): KAGVTQTPRYLIKTRGQQVTLSCSPISGHRSVSWYQQTPGQGLQFLFEYFSETQRNKGNFPGRFSGRQFSNSRSEMNVSTLELGDSALYLCASSLATGGSYEQYFGPGTRLTVT.

The chain recombines TRBV5-5 with TRBJ1-2, with TRBD1 matching over 10 bases. CDR1 and CDR2 from the germline V gene are SGHKS and YYEKEE (reference sequence). Trimming took 4 bases from V and 4 from J; bases not matched to a gene: 7. This CDR3 is built from 15 residues. CDR3 nucleotide sequence: TGTGCCAGCAGCACGACAGGGGGCTCAAGCTATGGCTACACCTTC. This encodes CASSTTGGSSYGYTF.

This chain joins TRBV28 and TRBJ2-7, with 9 positions matching TRBD2. Germline V gene sequence: CDR1 MDHEN, CDR2 SYDVKM. The CDR3 extends over 14 amino acids. Trimming cost V 6 bases and J 2 bases; bases outside gene matches: 5. The DNA of the CDR3 is TGTGCCAGCAGGGAAGCGGGAGGCCCCTACGAGCAGTACTTC. Amino acids: CASREAGGPYEQYF.

This clone was picked up one time. V gene TRBV5-1 combines with J gene TRBJ1-2; a possible D gene is TRBD1 (5 bases). CDR1 SGHRS and CDR2 YFSETQ come from the germline V gene. The CDR3 length is 17 residues. Trimming took 0 bases from V and 1 from J, leaving 16 bases between them. The CDR3 spells CASSLGSGPSVNYGYTF. CDR3 coding DNA: TGCGCCAGCAGCTTGGGATCAGGGCCCTCAGTTAACTATGGCTACACCTTC.

This sequence joins TRBV12-3 or TRBV12-4 and TRBJ2-5; D may be TRBD2 (5 bases). The CDR3 consists of 13 residues. With 5 bases removed from V and 5 bases from J, the gap between germline ends came to 12 bases. CDR3: CASSELVLETQYF. DNA of the CDR3: TGTGCCAGCAGTGAACTAGTCCTCGAGACCCAGTACTTC.

This rearrangement joins TRBV9 to TRBJ2-5; 10 bases line up with TRBD2. The ends lost 3 bases at V and 5 bases at J; junction bases unmatched: 7. The CDR3 is made up of 15 amino acids. Germline V lookup: CDR1 SGDLS, CDR2 YYNGEE. The CDR3 loop reads CASSASGGLGETQYF. CDR3 nucleotide sequence: TGTGCCAGCAGCGCTAGCGGGGGATTGGGGGAGACCCAGTACTTC. The full variable domain, rest sourced from reference TRBV9 and TRBJ2-5, is DSGVTQTPKHLITATGQRVTLRCSPRSGDLSVYWYQQSLDQGLQFLIQYYNGEERAKGNILERFSAQQFPDLHSELNLSSLELGDSALYFCASSASGGLGETQYFGPGTRLLVL.

The rearrangement uses TRBV9 and TRBJ1-1; D not resolved. The V gene lost 4 bases and the J gene lost 1 base, with 20 bases spanning the gap. CDR1 is SGDLS, CDR2 YYNGEE, per germline. The CDR3 loop spans 17 amino acids. As DNA, the CDR3 is TGTGCCAGCAGCCTCAATAGGTTAGGGTCTAGGAACACTGAAGCTTTCTTT. Translating gives CASSLNRLGSRNTEAFF.

The chain couples TRBV7-2 to TRBJ2-1; D not certain. This CDR3 is built from 13 residues. Germline CDR1 SGHTA, CDR2 FQGNSA. V dropped 5 bases and J dropped 6 bases, with 11 bases sitting between them. This CDR3 is CASSPNSANEQFF. The DNA of the CDR3 is TGTGCCAGCAGCCCGAACTCGGCCAATGAGCAGTTCTTC.

The chain has TRBV9 and TRBJ2-1, with TRBD2 identical over 8 bases. J was trimmed by 2 bases and V by 0 bases; bases with no gene match: 1. This CDR3 region has 15 residues. Germline loops: CDR1 SGDLS, CDR2 YYNGEE. The CDR3 coding sequence is TGTGCCAGCAGCGTAGCGGGACTAGCCTACAATGAGCAGTTCTTC. Translating gives CASSVAGLAYNEQFF.